This passage covers 26 T cell receptor beta chains from one sample sequenced in a study of graft-versus-host responses after intestinal transplantation. Here immunoSEQ multiplex PCR was the method, and the copy in TCRdb shows in-frame clones only, minus some. The sample lists over 100,000 clones, 85% to 95% occurring once. The antigens for these receptors are not known. The source material was unstimulated CD8+ T cells sorted from spleen or lymph node cells, sampled before transplant. These receptors all come from a human donor who was the organ donor for an intestinal transplant.

The gene calls are TRBV2 and TRBJ2-5; D ambiguous. The CDR3 has 14 amino acids. Trimming took 3 bases from V and 5 from J, leaving 13 bases between them. Germline V gene sequence: CDR1 SNHLY, CDR2 FYNNEI. This CDR3 reads CASSDGQVRETQYF. The CDR3 region has the DNA TGTGCCAGCAGTGATGGGCAGGTCCGGGAGACCCAGTACTTC.

This chain joins TRBV6-1 and TRBJ2-5, with a weak D call TRBD1 (6 bases). There are 15 residues in the CDR3. V gave up 4 bases and J gave up 2 bases, with 14 bases separating them. The germline V gene has CDR1 MNHNS and CDR2 SASEGT. The DNA for the CDR3 is TGTGCCAGCAGTGCGGTTGGGGGCGGACAAGAGACCCAGTACTTC. It translates to CASSAVGGGQETQYF.

This chain connects TRBV9 to TRBJ2-2; D is perhaps TRBD1 or TRBD2 (6 bases each). Germline V CDR1 and CDR2: SGDLS, YYNGEE. Trimming shortened V by 3 bases and J by 2 bases, and 14 bases separated the two germline ends. CDR3 size: 16 residues. Written as DNA, the CDR3 is TGTGCCAGCAGCGCGGGGGCGGCCACTAACACCGGGGAGCTGTTTTTT. It specifies CASSAGAATNTGELFF. The full variable domain, rest sourced from reference TRBV9 and TRBJ2-2, is DSGVTQTPKHLITATGQRVTLRCSPRSGDLSVYWYQQSLDQGLQFLIQYYNGEERAKGNILERFSAQQFPDLHSELNLSSLELGDSALYFCASSAGAATNTGELFFGEGSRLTVL.

The chain recombines TRBV5-1 with TRBJ1-6; perhaps TRBD1 as D (5 bases). Trimming removed 2 bases from V and 7 bases from J, with 13 bases in between. This CDR3 is 15 amino acids long. Germline CDR1 reads SGHRS; CDR2 reads YFSETQ. CDR3 bases: TGCGCCAGCAGCTTAGGACCTGGGGGAAATTCACCCCTCCACTTT. It is translated as CASSLGPGGNSPLHF.

The gene calls are TRBV6-1 and TRBJ1-2; D remains unclear. V lost 0 bases to trimming and J lost 4 bases, with 9 bases between them. From germline, CDR1 is MNHNS and CDR2 SASEGT. This CDR3 has 14 residues. As DNA, the CDR3 is TGTGCCAGCAGTGAAGCGTGGGGAAGCTATGGCTACACCTTC. Residues: CASSEAWGSYGYTF.

V and J are TRBV7-9 and TRBJ2-1, with 12 nucleotides matching TRBD2. V dropped 2 bases and J dropped 7; count of bases not matched to a gene: 15. This CDR3 is 19 amino acids long. Germline assignment: CDR1 SEHNR and CDR2 FQNEAQ (reference sequence). The CDR3 DNA reads as TGTGCCAGCAGCTTAATGGTGACTAGCGGGAGTGCCATGCTTAATGAGCAGTTCTTC. Translated, it gives CASSLMVTSGSAMLNEQFF. The variable domain in full, completed from reference TRBV7-9 and TRBJ2-1, reads DTGVSQNPRHKITKRGQNVTFRCDPISEHNRLYWYRQTLGQGPEFLTYFQNEAQLEKSRLLSDRFSAERPKGSFSTLEIQRTEQGDSAMYLCASSLMVTSGSAMLNEQFFGPGTRLTVL.

The J gene is TRBJ2-2, the V gene TRBV15, with TRBD1 matching 9 bases. Germline trimming cut 1 base from V and 6 bases from J; bases unmatched to any gene: 9. This CDR3 has 17 amino acids. Germline values: CDR1 LNHNV, CDR2 YYDKDF (reference sequence). DNA for the CDR3: TGTGCCACCAGCAGAGGTCCTGACAGGGGGTATCCCGGGGAGCTGTTTTTT. Encoded protein: CATSRGPDRGYPGELFF.

V usage is TRBV11-2 and J usage is TRBJ2-1; 7 positions match TRBD1. The CDR3 is 14 residues long. Germline V gene data show CDR1 as SGHAT and CDR2 as FQNNGV. J lost 5 bases, V lost 5 bases, and 6 bases had no gene match. The CDR3 sequence is CASSPGGNNNEQFF. The DNA of the CDR3 is TGTGCCAGCAGCCCAGGGGGAAACAACAATGAGCAGTTCTTC.

A word on this clone: An end of the junction does not agree with germline; a read error may underlie this. The chain carries TRBV14 and TRBJ1-1; D is unclear. The CDR3 sequence is 13 residues long. In germline, CDR1 is SGHDN, CDR2 FVKESK. The CDR3 spells CASSLSRDTEAFF. In DNA form, the CDR3 reads TGTGCCAGTAGCCTGAGCCGGGACACTGAAGCTTTCTTT.

The CDR3 DNA is TGTGCCAGCAGTTCAGCAGGGGATGGCTACACCTTC. Translation: CASSSAGDGYTF. The rearrangement uses TRBV6-5 and TRBJ1-2; weak D call: TRBD1 (6 bases). In germline, CDR1 is MNHEY, CDR2 SVGAGI. The CDR3 contains 12 residues. Between the trimmed V and J ends, which lost 4 bases and 6 bases, there was a span of 9 bases.

This clone was counted a single time. CDR3 bases: TGTGCCAGCAGAGGACAGGGATATGGCTACACCTTC. It specifies CASRGQGYGYTF. V gene TRBV9 combines with J gene TRBJ1-2, with 8 nucleotides matching TRBD1. The CDR3 contains 12 residues. Germline V lookup: CDR1 SGDLS, CDR2 YYNGEE. V lost 5 bases, J lost 5 bases, and 2 bases stayed unmatched.

This sequence joins TRBV27 and TRBJ2-7; perhaps TRBD1 as D (5 bases). V dropped 8 bases and J dropped 2 bases, with 16 bases sitting between them. This CDR3 contains 14 residues. From germline, CDR1 is MNHEY and CDR2 SMNVEV (reference sequence). CDR3 in DNA: TGTGCCAGCGGAATAGACAGAAGGGCCTACGAGCAGTACTTC. Its translation: CASGIDRRAYEQYF.

V usage is TRBV28 and J usage is TRBJ2-7, with 7 bases matching TRBD1. CDR1 MDHEN and CDR2 SYDVKM come from the germline V gene. CDR3 length equals 14 residues. V lost 5 bases and J lost 7; bases outside the gene matches: 11. The CDR3 spells CASSPRDSRREQYF. CDR3 DNA sequence: TGTGCCAGCAGTCCAAGGGACAGCCGGAGGGAGCAGTACTTC.

The chain is built from TRBV9 and TRBJ2-2, with D unresolved. The CDR3 loop spans 12 amino acids. CDR1 is SGDLS, CDR2 YYNGEE, per germline. V lost 4 bases and J 1 base, leaving 2 bases between the germline ends. CDR3 amino acids: CASSMNTGELFF. The CDR3 DNA reads TGTGCCAGCAGCATGAACACCGGGGAGCTGTTTTTT.

The chain is built from TRBV27 and TRBJ2-3; D ambiguous. V lost 10 bases and J lost 2, with 7 bases in between. The CDR3 consists of 11 residues. Germline V gene data show CDR1 as MNHEY and CDR2 as SMNVEV (reference sequence). In DNA, the CDR3 is TGTGCCACCGCGAACACAGATACGCAGTATTTT. Translation: CATANTDTQYF.

The chain is built from TRBV10-3 and TRBJ1-5; no firm D call. Trimming pared 4 bases from V and 2 bases from J, leaving 6 bases between. This CDR3 region has 13 residues. CDR1 is ENHRY and CDR2 is SYGVKD in the germline V gene. CDR3 coding DNA: TGTGCCATCAGTGGCGAGGGCAATCAGCCCCAGCATTTT. This codes for CAISGEGNQPQHF.

The V call is TRBV19, the J call TRBJ1-2; maybe TRBD1 (6 bases). The CDR3 sequence is 17 residues long. V was pared by 5 bases and J by 4 bases, with 23 bases between. Looked up from germline, CDR1 is LNHDA and CDR2 is SQIVND (reference sequence). As DNA, the CDR3 is TGTGCCAGTAGTCCGGGGCAGGGGAGGGCTGCTGGCTATGGCTACACCTTC. It codes for CASSPGQGRAAGYGYTF.

The rearrangement joins TRBV11-2 to TRBJ1-5; D not certain. The CDR3 sequence is 17 residues long. Trimming pared 3 bases from V and 3 bases from J, leaving 18 bases between. Germline values: CDR1 SGHAT, CDR2 FQNNGV. This CDR3 reads CASSLYPFGGVNQPQHF. As DNA, the CDR3 is TGTGCCAGCAGCTTGTACCCGTTTGGTGGGGTCAATCAGCCCCAGCATTTT.

CDR3 coding DNA: TGCGCCAGCAAGGACAGGGCCTACGAGCAGTACTTC. Encoded protein: CASKDRAYEQYF. V usage is TRBV10-2 and J usage is TRBJ2-7, with 8 positions matching TRBD1. The germline gives CDR1 WSHSY, CDR2 SAAADI. CDR3 size: 12 residues. Losses at the gene ends were 7 bases for V and 2 bases for J; bases not matched to a gene: 1.

This chain uses TRBV4-1 with TRBJ2-1, with 7 bases matching TRBD2. Trimming removed 2 bases from V and 5 bases from J; junction bases left unmatched: 12. Per germline, CDR1 MGHRA and CDR2 YSYEKL. The CDR3 loop spans 17 amino acids. CDR3: CASSQIPPPSGHNEQFF. DNA of the CDR3: TGCGCCAGCAGCCAAATTCCACCTCCTAGCGGCCACAATGAGCAGTTCTTC.

In this sample, this clone turned up once. The chain joins TRBV25-1 to TRBJ1-5; D call uncertain. The CDR3 has 16 amino acids. V was cut by 3 bases and J by 0 bases, with 12 bases left in between. Germline CDR1 and CDR2: MGHDK and SYGVNS. CDR3 nucleotide sequence: TGTGCCAGCAGTGATCGGCAGGCTTATAGCAATCAGCCCCAGCATTTT. It is translated as CASSDRQAYSNQPQHF.

The chain recombines TRBV28 with TRBJ2-3, with 7 bases lining up with TRBD2. This CDR3 contains 14 residues. Germline trimming cut 2 bases from V and 5 bases from J; bases unmatched to any gene: 4. Germline V gene data show CDR1 as MDHEN and CDR2 as SYDVKM. In DNA, the CDR3 is TGTGCCAGCAGTTTAAGGGCTAGCGGAGATACGCAGTATTTT. Translation: CASSLRASGDTQYF.

The gene calls are TRBV7-9 and TRBJ2-3; maybe TRBD1 (6 bases). In germline, CDR1 is SEHNR, CDR2 FQNEAQ (reference sequence). The CDR3 has 16 residues. Trimming pared 1 base from V and 4 bases from J, leaving 15 bases between. The CDR3: CASSLDIHRVADTQYF. CDR3 DNA sequence: TGTGCCAGCAGCTTAGATATCCACAGGGTTGCAGATACGCAGTATTTT.

The chain recombines TRBV19 with TRBJ1-4; 7 bases line up with TRBD1. The CDR3 covers 15 residues. CDR1 is LNHDA and CDR2 is SQIVND in the germline V gene (reference sequence). Trimming took 3 bases from V and 4 from J; bases not matched to a gene: 5. CDR3 residues: CASSMRDRDNEKLFF. DNA of the CDR3: TGTGCCAGTAGTATGAGGGACAGAGATAATGAAAAACTGTTTTTT.

The rearrangement uses TRBV7-6 and TRBJ2-3; D may be TRBD2 (5 bases). The V end was cut by 1 base, the J end by 3 bases, with 8 bases between. Germline V gives CDR1 SGHVS, CDR2 FNYEAQ. The length of the CDR3 is 14 residues. The CDR3 loop reads CASSLGPGTDTQYF. CDR3 DNA: TGTGCCAGCAGCTTAGGGCCGGGAACAGATACGCAGTATTTT.

This clone was seen only once. The genes are TRBV29-1 and TRBJ1-2; 9 nucleotides match TRBD1. The germline V gene encodes CDR1 SQVTM and CDR2 ANQGSEA. V was pared by 6 bases and J by 2 bases, with 13 bases of the junction left unmatched. CDR3 length: 16 residues. CDR3 protein: CSVATGGPTKNYGYTF. The CDR3, as DNA: TGCAGCGTGGCCACAGGGGGCCCCACCAAAAACTATGGCTACACCTTC.